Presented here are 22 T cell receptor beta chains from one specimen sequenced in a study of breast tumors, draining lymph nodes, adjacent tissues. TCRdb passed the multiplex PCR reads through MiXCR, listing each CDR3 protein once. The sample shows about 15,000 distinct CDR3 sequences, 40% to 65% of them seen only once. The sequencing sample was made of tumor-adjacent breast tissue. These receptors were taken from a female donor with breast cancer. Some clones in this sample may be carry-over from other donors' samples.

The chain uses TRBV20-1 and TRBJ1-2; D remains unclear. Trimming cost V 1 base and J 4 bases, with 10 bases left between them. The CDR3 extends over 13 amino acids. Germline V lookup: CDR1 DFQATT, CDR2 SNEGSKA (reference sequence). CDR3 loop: CSARAGSIYGYTF. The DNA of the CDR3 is TGCAGTGCTAGAGCCGGGTCCATCTATGGCTACACCTTC.

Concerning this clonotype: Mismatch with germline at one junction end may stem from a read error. This CDR3 reads CASNGTPSSPLHF. The CDR3 DNA is TGTGCCAGCAACGGGACTCCCTCGTCACCCCTCCATTTT. The rearrangement joins TRBV25-1 to TRBJ1-6, with D perhaps TRBD1 (5 bases). The CDR3 runs 13 residues. CDR1 is MGHDK and CDR2 is SYGVNS in the germline V gene.

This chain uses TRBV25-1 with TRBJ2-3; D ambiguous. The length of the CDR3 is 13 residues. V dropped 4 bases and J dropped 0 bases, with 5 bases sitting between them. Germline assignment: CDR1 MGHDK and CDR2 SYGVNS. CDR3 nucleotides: TGTGCCAGCAGTGCGATAAGCACAGATACGCAGTATTTT. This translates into CASSAISTDTQYF.

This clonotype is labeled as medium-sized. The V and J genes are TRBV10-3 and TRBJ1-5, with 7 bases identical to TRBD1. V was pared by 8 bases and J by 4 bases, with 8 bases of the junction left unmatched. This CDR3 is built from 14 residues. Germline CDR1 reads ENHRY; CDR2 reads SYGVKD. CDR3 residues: CAISNRGENQPQHF. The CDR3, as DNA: TGTGCCATCTCGAACAGGGGCGAAAATCAGCCCCAGCATTTT.

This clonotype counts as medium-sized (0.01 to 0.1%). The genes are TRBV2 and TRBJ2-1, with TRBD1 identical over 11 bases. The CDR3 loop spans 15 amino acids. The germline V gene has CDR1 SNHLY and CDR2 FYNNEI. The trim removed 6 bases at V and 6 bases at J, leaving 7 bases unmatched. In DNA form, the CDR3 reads TGTGCCAGCAGGGGACAGGGGGTAAATAGCAATGAGCAGTTCTTC. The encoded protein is CASRGQGVNSNEQFF.

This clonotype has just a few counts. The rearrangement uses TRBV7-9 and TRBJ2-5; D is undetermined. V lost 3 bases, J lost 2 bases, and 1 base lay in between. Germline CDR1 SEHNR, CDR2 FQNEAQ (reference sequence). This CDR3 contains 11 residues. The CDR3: CASSFQETQYF. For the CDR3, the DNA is TGTGCCAGCAGCTTTCAAGAGACCCAGTACTTC.

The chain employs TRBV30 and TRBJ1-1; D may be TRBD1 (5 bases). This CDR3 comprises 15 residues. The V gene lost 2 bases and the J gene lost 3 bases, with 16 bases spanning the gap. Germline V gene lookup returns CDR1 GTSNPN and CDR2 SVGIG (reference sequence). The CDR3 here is CAWSITSGGHTEAFF. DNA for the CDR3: TGTGCCTGGAGTATAACGAGTGGGGGTCACACTGAAGCTTTCTTT.

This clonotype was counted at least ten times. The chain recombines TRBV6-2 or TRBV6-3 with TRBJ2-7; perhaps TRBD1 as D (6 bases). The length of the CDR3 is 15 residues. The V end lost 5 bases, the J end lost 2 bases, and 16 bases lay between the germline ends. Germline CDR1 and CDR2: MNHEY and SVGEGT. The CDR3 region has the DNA TGTGCCAGCAGTCCCCTCACAGGGTCAACCTACGAGCAGTACTTC. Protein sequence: CASSPLTGSTYEQYF.

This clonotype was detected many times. The CDR3 spells CASGLPGQGTGEQYF. CDR3 DNA: TGTGCCAGCGGACTACCGGGACAGGGGACTGGAGAGCAGTACTTC. This chain links TRBV6-1 with TRBJ2-7; 10 bases are shared with TRBD1. Germline V gives CDR1 MNHNS, CDR2 SASEGT. The junction had 14 bases not matched to a gene; V was cut back by 8 bases and J by 7 bases. This CDR3 spans 15 amino acids.

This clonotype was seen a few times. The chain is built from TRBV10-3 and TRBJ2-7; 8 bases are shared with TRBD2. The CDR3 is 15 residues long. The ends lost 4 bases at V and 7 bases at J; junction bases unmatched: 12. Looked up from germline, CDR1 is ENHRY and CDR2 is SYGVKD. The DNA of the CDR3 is TGTGCCATCAGTGGGTTACTAGCGGACGCCTGGGAGCAGTACTTC. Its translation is CAISGLLADAWEQYF.

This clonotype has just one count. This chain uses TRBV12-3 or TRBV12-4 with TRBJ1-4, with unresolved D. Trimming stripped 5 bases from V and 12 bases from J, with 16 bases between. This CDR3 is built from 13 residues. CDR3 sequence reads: CASSKTSGEELFF. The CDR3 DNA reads TGTGCCAGCAGTAAAACGTCGGGAGAAGAACTGTTTTTT.

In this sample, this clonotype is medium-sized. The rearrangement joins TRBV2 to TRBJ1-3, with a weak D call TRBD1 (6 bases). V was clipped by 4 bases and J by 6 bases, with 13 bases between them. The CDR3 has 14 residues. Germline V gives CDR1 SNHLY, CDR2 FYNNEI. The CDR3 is CASSASRGANTIYF. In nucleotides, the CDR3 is TGTGCCAGCAGTGCTTCCAGGGGTGCAAACACCATATATTTT.

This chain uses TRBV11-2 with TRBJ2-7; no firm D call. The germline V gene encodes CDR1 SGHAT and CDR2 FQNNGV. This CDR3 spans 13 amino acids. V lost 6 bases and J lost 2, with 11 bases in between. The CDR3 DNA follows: TGTGCCAGCAGTCCGACACCGCCCTACGAGCAGTACTTC. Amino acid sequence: CASSPTPPYEQYF.

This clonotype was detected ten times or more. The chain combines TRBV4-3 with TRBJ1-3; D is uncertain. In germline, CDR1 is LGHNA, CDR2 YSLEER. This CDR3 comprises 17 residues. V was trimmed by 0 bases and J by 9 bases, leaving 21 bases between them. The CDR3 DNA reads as TGCGCCAGCAGCCAAGACCCCCCCATTAACCGTCGGCGCACCATATATTTT. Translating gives CASSQDPPINRRRTIYF.

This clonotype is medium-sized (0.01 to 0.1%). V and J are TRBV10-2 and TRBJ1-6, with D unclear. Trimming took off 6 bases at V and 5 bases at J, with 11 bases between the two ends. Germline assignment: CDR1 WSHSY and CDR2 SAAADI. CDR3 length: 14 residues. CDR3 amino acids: CASSRTGDNSPLHF. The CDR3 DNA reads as TGCGCCAGCAGCCGAACCGGAGATAATTCACCCCTCCACTTT.

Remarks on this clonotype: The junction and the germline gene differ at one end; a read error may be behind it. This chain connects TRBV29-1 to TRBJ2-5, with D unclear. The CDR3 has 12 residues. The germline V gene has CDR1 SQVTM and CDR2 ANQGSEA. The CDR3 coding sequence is TGCAGCGCTGCCGAAAACAAGGAGACCCAGACCTTC. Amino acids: CSAAENKETQTF.

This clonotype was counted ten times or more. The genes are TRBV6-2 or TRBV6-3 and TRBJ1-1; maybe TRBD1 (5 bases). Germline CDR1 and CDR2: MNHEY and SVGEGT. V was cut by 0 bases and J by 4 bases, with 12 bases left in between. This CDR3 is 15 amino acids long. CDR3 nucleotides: TGTGCCAGCAGTTACTCTGGGGCGCGGGGCACTGAAGCTTTCTTT. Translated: CASSYSGARGTEAFF.

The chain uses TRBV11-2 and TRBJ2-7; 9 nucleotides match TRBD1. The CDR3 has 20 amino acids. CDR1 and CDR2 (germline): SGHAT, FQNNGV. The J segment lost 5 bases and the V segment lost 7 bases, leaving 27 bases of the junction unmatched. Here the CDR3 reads CASTQGGSFVGTGRFHEQYF. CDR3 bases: TGTGCCAGCACCCAGGGGGGCTCGTTCGTGGGGACAGGGCGTTTCCACGAGCAGTACTTC.

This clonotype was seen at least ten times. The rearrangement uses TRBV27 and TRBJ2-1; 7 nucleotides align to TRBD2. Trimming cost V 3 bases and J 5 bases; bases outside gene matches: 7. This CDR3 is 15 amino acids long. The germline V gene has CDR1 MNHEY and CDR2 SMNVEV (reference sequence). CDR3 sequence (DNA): TGTGCCAGCAGTTTTGGGGGAGGGCCCCACAATGAGCAGTTCTTC. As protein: CASSFGGGPHNEQFF.

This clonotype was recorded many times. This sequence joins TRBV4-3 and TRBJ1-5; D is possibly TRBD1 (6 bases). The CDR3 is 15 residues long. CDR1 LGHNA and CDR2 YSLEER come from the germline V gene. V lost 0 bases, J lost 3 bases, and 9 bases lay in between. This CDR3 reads CASSQDRGANQPQHF. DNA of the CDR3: TGCGCCAGCAGCCAAGACAGGGGCGCCAATCAGCCCCAGCATTTT.

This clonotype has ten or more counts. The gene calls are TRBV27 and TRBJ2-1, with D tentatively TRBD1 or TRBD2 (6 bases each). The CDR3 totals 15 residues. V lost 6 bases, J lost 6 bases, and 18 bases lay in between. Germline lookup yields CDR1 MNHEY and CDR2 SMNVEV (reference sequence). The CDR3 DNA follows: TGTGCCAGCAGCCCGGTCCCGGGGGCACCCAATGAGCAGTTCTTC. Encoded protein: CASSPVPGAPNEQFF.

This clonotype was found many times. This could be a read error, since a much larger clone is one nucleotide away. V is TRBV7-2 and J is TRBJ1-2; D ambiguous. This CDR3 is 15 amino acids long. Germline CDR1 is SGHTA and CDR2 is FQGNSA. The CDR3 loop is CASSLVKRENYGYPF. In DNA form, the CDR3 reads TGTGCCAGCAGCTTAGTAAAGAGGGAAAACTATGGCTACCCCTTC.